Presented here are 26 T cell receptor beta chains from one specimen sequenced in a study of blood T cell repertoires in COVID-19 (dated by TCRdb to about 2020). Library creation used the immunoSEQ multiplex PCR assay. The source is immuneACCESS, and TCRdb retained only in-frame sequences with V and J called. Part of the clones is not carried over; for the studies checked, unresolved V genes explain less than half of this, and the remainder is unexplained. For this sample there are around 77,000 clones; around 86% appear just once. The ten largest clones represent roughly a tenth of the sample. The sample consisted of peripheral blood. These receptors all come from a man aged 70 or older with active or convalescent COVID-19.

The chain couples TRBV7-2 to TRBJ1-1; D remains ambiguous. V lost 1 base and J 4 bases, leaving 7 bases between the germline ends. This CDR3 region has 13 residues. From germline, CDR1 is SGHTA and CDR2 FQGNSA. CDR3: CASSLVPGTEAFF. CDR3 DNA sequence: TGTGCCAGCAGCTTAGTTCCAGGCACTGAAGCTTTCTTT.

This clone was found many times. V usage is TRBV6-5 and J usage is TRBJ2-3; no reliable D call. Germline CDR1 reads MNHEY; CDR2 reads SVGAGI. CDR3 length: 13 residues. Trimming took off 7 bases at V and 0 bases at J, with 8 bases between the two ends. CDR3: CASTRLSTDTQYF. Written as DNA, the CDR3 is TGTGCCAGCACGAGACTGAGCACAGATACGCAGTATTTT.

The chain has TRBV5-1 and TRBJ2-2; D possibly corresponds to TRBD1 (6 bases). Germline V gene sequence: CDR1 SGHRS, CDR2 YFSETQ. Trimming pared 0 bases from V and 8 bases from J, leaving 14 bases between. The CDR3 length is 15 residues. The CDR3 reads CASSLESGEFGELFF. In nucleotides, the CDR3 is TGCGCCAGCAGCTTGGAGTCAGGGGAATTTGGGGAGCTGTTTTTT.

With regard to this clone: Relative to the germline gene, one junction end is altered; a read error may explain this. The chain couples TRBV7-2 to TRBJ2-4; 9 positions match TRBD2. The CDR3 consists of 15 residues. Germline CDR1 SGHTA, CDR2 FQGNSA. CDR3 in amino acids: CASSLGGGLAGVVDF. The CDR3, as DNA: TGTGCCAGCAGCTTAGGAGGGGGTTTAGCGGGAGTGGTAGACTTC.

The CDR3, as DNA: TGTGCCAGCAGTAAACAGGGGGCTAGCTATGGCTACACCTTC. As protein: CASSKQGASYGYTF. The chain employs TRBV28 and TRBJ1-2; the match to TRBD1 covers 9 bases. V gave up 5 bases and J gave up 4 bases; unmatched junction bases: 5. Germline V gene data show CDR1 as MDHEN and CDR2 as SYDVKM. CDR3 size: 14 residues.

CDR3 sequence (DNA): TGTGCCACGTTAGCGGGGGGCACAGATACGCAGTATTTT. This gives the protein CATLAGGTDTQYF. The chain combines TRBV10-3 with TRBJ2-3; 9 nucleotides line up with TRBD2. The CDR3 totals 13 residues. J lost 1 base, V lost 10 bases, and 3 bases had no gene match. Germline-derived CDR1 and CDR2 are ENHRY and SYGVKD.

The chain employs TRBV28 and TRBJ1-2; TRBD1 agrees at 8 bases. The CDR3 contains 14 residues. Trimming cost V 6 bases and J 6 bases; bases outside gene matches: 9. Germline V gene lookup returns CDR1 MDHEN and CDR2 SYDVKM. In DNA, the CDR3 is TGTGCCAGCAGCACAGCCGGGACAGGCGATGGCTACACCTTC. This translates into CASSTAGTGDGYTF.

The rearrangement joins TRBV4-3 to TRBJ1-3; D unclear. The CDR3 extends over 17 amino acids. Trimming removed 0 bases at V and 0 bases at J, with 12 bases between. CDR1 is LGHNA, CDR2 YSLEER, per germline. CDR3: CASSQDPKPVSGNTIYF. The CDR3, as DNA: TGCGCCAGCAGCCAAGACCCCAAACCGGTCTCTGGAAACACCATATATTTT.

This clone was seen once. The V gene is TRBV4-1, the J gene TRBJ2-2; D perhaps matches TRBD2 (6 bases). Germline CDR1 reads MGHRA; CDR2 reads YSYEKL. This CDR3 is built from 15 residues. Deletions cut 1 base from V and 5 bases from J, with 11 bases between. CDR3 sequence (DNA): TGCGCCAGCAGCCAAGGGCGGGATTTAACCGGGGAGCTGTTTTTT. It is translated as CASSQGRDLTGELFF.

This chain joins TRBV11-2 and TRBJ2-1, with D perhaps TRBD2 (5 bases). This CDR3 comprises 15 residues. The germline gives CDR1 SGHAT, CDR2 FQNNGV. V lost 1 base and J lost 5, with 12 bases in between. The DNA of the CDR3 is TGTGCCAGCAGCTTAGGATGGGAGACCCACAATGAGCAGTTCTTC. It yields the protein CASSLGWETHNEQFF.

V and J are TRBV11-2 and TRBJ1-2; 9 bases line up with TRBD1. Germline CDR1 reads SGHAT; CDR2 reads FQNNGV. Trimming removed 5 bases from V and 4 bases from J; junction bases left unmatched: 5. This CDR3 region has 14 residues. The CDR3 sequence: CASSATGGSYGYTF. Here the CDR3 DNA reads TGTGCCAGCAGCGCGACAGGGGGAAGCTATGGCTACACCTTC.

This chain connects TRBV28 to TRBJ1-2; D remains unclear. The ends were cut back, 6 bases at V and 8 bases at J, with 19 bases in the middle. This CDR3 has 14 amino acids. Germline V lookup: CDR1 MDHEN, CDR2 SYDVKM. The CDR3 nucleotides are TGTGCCAGCAGACCCCTTCAAAGCTCTTTAGGCTACACCTTC. This encodes CASRPLQSSLGYTF.

The chain joins TRBV29-1 to TRBJ1-1; D is perhaps TRBD1 (6 bases). This CDR3 region has 14 residues. CDR1 is SQVTM, CDR2 ANQGSEA, per germline. V was pared by 6 bases and J by 0 bases, with 14 bases between. CDR3 region: CSVKRTAMNTEAFF. The CDR3 DNA is TGCAGCGTGAAGAGGACAGCCATGAACACTGAAGCTTTCTTT.

This clone was detected only once. The V and J genes are TRBV28 and TRBJ2-7; 7 bases agree with TRBD1. V was clipped by 2 bases and J by 7 bases; unmatched bases: 8. The CDR3 totals 14 residues. Germline assignment: CDR1 MDHEN and CDR2 SYDVKM. Here the CDR3 reads CASSLRQGVREQYF. CDR3 coding DNA: TGTGCCAGCAGTTTAAGGCAGGGGGTGAGAGAGCAGTACTTC. Full variable domain (missing parts from reference TRBV28 and TRBJ2-7): DVKVTQSSRYLVKRTGEKVFLECVQDMDHENMFWYRQDPGLGLRLIYFSYDVKMKEKGDIPEGYSVSREKKERFSLILESASTNQTSMYLCASSLRQGVREQYFGPGTRLTVT.

The chain couples TRBV5-1 to TRBJ2-5; 14 nucleotides align to TRBD2. The trim removed 4 bases at V and 4 bases at J, leaving 3 bases unmatched. The CDR3 runs 15 residues. CDR1 and CDR2 (germline): SGHRS, YFSETQ. The CDR3 DNA follows: TGCGCCAGCAGCCCGGGGACTAGCGGGGGAGAGACCCAGTACTTC. It specifies CASSPGTSGGETQYF.

The chain joins TRBV28 to TRBJ1-5, with D tentatively TRBD1 (5 bases). The length of the CDR3 is 14 residues. The germline V gene encodes CDR1 MDHEN and CDR2 SYDVKM. Trimming took off 3 bases at V and 5 bases at J, with 11 bases between the two ends. In DNA, the CDR3 is TGTGCCAGCAGTTTCGGGGGGAGAGATCAGCCCCAGCATTTT. Protein sequence: CASSFGGRDQPQHF.

CDR3 in amino acids: CASSLLSGGRAFGGNTIYF. Here the CDR3 DNA reads TGTGCCAGCAGCTTACTTTCAGGGGGACGGGCTTTTGGAGGAAACACCATATATTTT. V gene TRBV13 combines with J gene TRBJ1-3; TRBD1 aligns across 7 bases. Germline loops: CDR1 PRHDT, CDR2 FYEKMQ (reference sequence). V shed 2 bases, J shed 4 bases, and the junction held 17 bases outside the gene matches. The CDR3 loop spans 19 amino acids.

The chain is built from TRBV6-1 and TRBJ1-3; D remains unclear. Trimming took 0 bases from V and 0 from J, leaving 9 bases between them. Per the germline V gene, CDR1 is MNHNS and CDR2 is SASEGT. The CDR3 consists of 16 residues. CDR3 DNA sequence: TGTGCCAGCAGTGAAGCTGGAGGGAACTCTGGAAACACCATATATTTT. Its protein product is CASSEAGGNSGNTIYF.

The CDR3 sequence: CASSLDGTNEKLFF. DNA of the CDR3: TGTGCCAGCAGTTTAGACGGGACTAATGAAAAACTGTTTTTT. The gene calls are TRBV27 and TRBJ1-4; no definite D call. The CDR3 loop spans 14 amino acids. Trimming stripped 2 bases from V and 2 bases from J, with 6 bases between. Per germline, CDR1 MNHEY and CDR2 SMNVEV (reference sequence).

This clone was seen a handful of times. V usage is TRBV18 and J usage is TRBJ2-3; TRBD2 matches 10 bases. Trimming took 3 bases from V and 3 from J; bases not matched to a gene: 6. Germline assignment: CDR1 KGHSH and CDR2 LQKENI. The CDR3 consists of 16 residues. The CDR3: CASSPSLAGVTDTQYF. CDR3 coding DNA: TGTGCCAGCTCACCTTCTCTAGCGGGAGTAACAGATACGCAGTATTTT.

The chain links TRBV10-3 to TRBJ1-2; D unresolved. With 2 bases removed from V and 1 base from J, the gap between germline ends came to 17 bases. CDR1 and CDR2 from the germline V gene are ENHRY and SYGVKD. The CDR3 covers 17 residues. The CDR3 region has the DNA TGTGCCATCAGTGAGGGGGAACACGGTGGAGGTAACTATGGCTACACCTTC. The encoded protein is CAISEGEHGGGNYGYTF.

The genes are TRBV2 and TRBJ1-3, with 7 nucleotides matching TRBD1. Germline values: CDR1 SNHLY, CDR2 FYNNEI. The ends lost 2 bases at V and 2 bases at J; junction bases unmatched: 3. The CDR3 runs to 15 residues. CDR3 DNA sequence: TGTGCCAGCAGTGAACAGGGGGATGCTGGAAACACCATATATTTT. Amino acid sequence: CASSEQGDAGNTIYF.

The CDR3 DNA sequence: TGTGCCAGCAGTACACCCGGGACTAGAGACGCCTACGAGCAGTACTTC. Protein: CASSTPGTRDAYEQYF. The rearrangement uses TRBV6-6 and TRBJ2-7, with TRBD2 matching 8 bases. V gave up 5 bases and J gave up 2 bases; unmatched junction bases: 11. The germline gives CDR1 MNHNY, CDR2 SVGAGI (reference sequence). This CDR3 is built from 16 residues.

This sequence joins TRBV28 and TRBJ1-5; 9 bases fit TRBD1. Per the germline V gene, CDR1 is MDHEN and CDR2 is SYDVKM. V lost 7 bases and J lost 7; bases outside the gene matches: 8. The CDR3 runs to 14 residues. The CDR3 DNA follows: TGTGCCAGCAAATTGGGACAGGGAAGGCAGCCCCAGCATTTT. This gives the protein CASKLGQGRQPQHF.

This chain connects TRBV9 to TRBJ2-1; 10 nucleotides agree with TRBD2. The J segment lost 6 bases and the V segment lost 3 bases, leaving 9 bases of the junction unmatched. Per the germline V gene, CDR1 is SGDLS and CDR2 is YYNGEE. The CDR3 runs to 16 residues. CDR3 DNA: TGTGCCAGCAGCGGGATACTAGCGGGATCGGCCAATGAGCAGTTCTTC. Translation gives CASSGILAGSANEQFF.

The V gene is TRBV5-5, the J gene TRBJ1-2, with TRBD1 identical over 8 bases. Looked up from germline, CDR1 is SGHKS and CDR2 is YYEKEE (reference sequence). J was trimmed by 5 bases and V by 0 bases; bases with no gene match: 3. The CDR3 consists of 14 residues. CDR3 sequence: CASSLGTGRYGYTF. The CDR3 region has the DNA TGTGCCAGCAGCTTGGGGACAGGGAGGTATGGCTACACCTTC.